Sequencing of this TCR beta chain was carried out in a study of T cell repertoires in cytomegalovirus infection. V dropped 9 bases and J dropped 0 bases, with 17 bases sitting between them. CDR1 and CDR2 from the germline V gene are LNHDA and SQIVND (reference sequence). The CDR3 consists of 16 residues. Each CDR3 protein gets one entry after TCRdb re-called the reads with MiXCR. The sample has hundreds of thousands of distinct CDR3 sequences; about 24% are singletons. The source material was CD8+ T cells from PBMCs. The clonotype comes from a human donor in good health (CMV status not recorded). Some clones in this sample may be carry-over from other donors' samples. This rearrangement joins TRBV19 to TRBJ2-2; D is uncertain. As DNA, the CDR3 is TGTGCCAGCCAGCCGTGGACGGATTCGAACACCGGGGAGCTGTTTTTT. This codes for CASQPWTDSNTGELFF.